This record covers a single TCR beta chain. Its target is not known. The data were taken from a study of PD-L1 blockade in urothelial cancer. On the study more broadly: Analyzed time points were 3 weeks (second dose) and 6 weeks after therapy began. Median blood clonality was roughly 0.087, with tens of thousands of unique TCRs. The study, taken as a whole, reports: Below-median pretreatment blood TCR clonality was a predictor of better survival.

In germline, CDR1 is MNHNY, CDR2 SVGAGI (reference sequence). The CDR3 is made up of 14 amino acids. Unmatched junction bases numbered 4, after V lost 5 bases and J lost 5 bases. Profiled with immunoSEQ multiplex PCR; TCRdb holds only in-frame clones, not every one. The sample includes roughly 50,000 clones, 70% to 90% of them seen just once. The chain is built from TRBV6-6 and TRBJ2-3, with 10 bases matching TRBD2. The origin of this receptor is a man aged 55 to 69 with urothelial cancer. The input for sequencing was PBMCs, taken around atezolizumab (anti-PD-L1) treatment. The CDR3 sequence is CASSILAGRDTQYF. In nucleotides, the CDR3 is TGTGCCAGCAGTATACTAGCGGGGCGAGATACGCAGTATTTT.